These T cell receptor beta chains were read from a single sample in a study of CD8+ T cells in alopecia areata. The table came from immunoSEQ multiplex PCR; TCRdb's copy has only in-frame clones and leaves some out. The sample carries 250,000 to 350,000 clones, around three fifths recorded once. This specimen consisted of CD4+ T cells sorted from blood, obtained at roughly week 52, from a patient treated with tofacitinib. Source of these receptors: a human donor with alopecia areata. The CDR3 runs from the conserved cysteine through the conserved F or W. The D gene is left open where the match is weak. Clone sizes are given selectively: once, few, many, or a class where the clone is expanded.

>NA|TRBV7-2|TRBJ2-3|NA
CASSQTDYMRTDTQYF
TGTGCCAGCAGCCAAACGGACTACATGCGCACAGATACGCAGTATTTT
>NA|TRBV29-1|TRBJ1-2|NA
CSVEGQTGYGYTF
TGCAGCGTTGAAGGACAGACGGGCTATGGCTACACCTTC
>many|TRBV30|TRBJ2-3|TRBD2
CAWASGVSTDTQYF
TGTGCCTGGGCCAGCGGGGTTAGCACAGATACGCAGTATTTT
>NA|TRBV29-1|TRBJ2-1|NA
CSVEYPLSLDEQFF
TGCAGCGTTGAGTACCCTCTGAGTCTGGATGAGCAGTTCTTC
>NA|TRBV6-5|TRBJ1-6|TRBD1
CASSSAGGNSPLHF
TGTGCCAGCAGTTCGGCAGGGGGGAATTCACCCCTCCACTTT
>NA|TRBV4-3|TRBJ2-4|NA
CASSRGGGGGAKNIQYF
TGCGCCAGCAGCCGAGGAGGGGGCGGCGGGGCCAAAAACATTCAGTACTTC
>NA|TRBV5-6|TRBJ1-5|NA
CASSLISGDQPQHF
TGTGCCAGCAGCTTGATTTCAGGGGATCAGCCCCAGCATTTT
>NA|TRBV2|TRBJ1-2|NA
CASSASYGYTF
TGTGCCAGCAGTGCAAGCTATGGCTACACCTTC
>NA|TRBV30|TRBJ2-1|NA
CAGDYLVEQFF
TGTGCCGGTGACTACTTGGTTGAGCAGTTCTTC
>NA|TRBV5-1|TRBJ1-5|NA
CASSLAGTDQPQHF
TGCGCCAGCAGCTTGGCAGGGACGGATCAGCCCCAGCATTTT
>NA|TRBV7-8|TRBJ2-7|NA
CASSLSREYYEQYF
TGTGCCAGCAGCTTAAGCAGGGAATACTACGAGCAGTACTTC
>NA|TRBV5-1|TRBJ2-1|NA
CASSPRRGPHEQFF
TGCGCCAGCAGCCCCCGGAGGGGGCCACATGAGCAGTTCTTC
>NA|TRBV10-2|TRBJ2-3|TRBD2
CASSGPGGSTDTQYF
TGCGCCAGCAGTGGACCCGGGGGGAGCACAGATACGCAGTATTTT
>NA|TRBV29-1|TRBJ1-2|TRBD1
CSVAGGGYGYTF
TGCAGCGTGGCAGGGGGAGGGTATGGCTACACCTTC
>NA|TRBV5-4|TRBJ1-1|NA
CASRSPVGPNTEAFF
TGTGCCAGCAGGAGCCCTGTCGGGCCGAACACTGAAGCTTTCTTT
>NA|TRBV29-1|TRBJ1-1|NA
CSVGQENTEAFF
TGCAGCGTTGGACAGGAGAACACTGAAGCTTTCTTT
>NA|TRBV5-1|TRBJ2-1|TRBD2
CASSFGGGANEQFF
TGCGCCAGCAGCTTCGGCGGGGGGGCCAATGAGCAGTTCTTC
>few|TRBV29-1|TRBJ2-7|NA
CSVVKGNYEQYF
TGCAGCGTTGTAAAGGGTAACTACGAGCAGTACTTC
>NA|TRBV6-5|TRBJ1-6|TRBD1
CASSHRTGTRSPLHF
TGTGCCAGCAGTCACAGGACAGGGACACGGTCACCCCTCCACTTT
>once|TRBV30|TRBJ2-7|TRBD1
CACGTGKSYEQYF
TGTGCCTGTGGGACAGGGAAGTCCTACGAGCAGTACTTC
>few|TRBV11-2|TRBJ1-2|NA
CASSQDGSRGYGYTF
TGTGCCAGCAGCCAAGATGGGTCTAGAGGCTATGGCTACACCTTC
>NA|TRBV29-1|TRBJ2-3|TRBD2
CSVEVNQRGGTDTQYF
TGCAGCGTTGAAGTCAATCAGCGGGGGGGCACAGATACGCAGTATTTT
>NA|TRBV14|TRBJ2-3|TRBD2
CASSQPSLAGSTDTQYF
TGTGCCAGCAGCCAACCCTCCCTAGCGGGAAGCACAGATACGCAGTATTTT
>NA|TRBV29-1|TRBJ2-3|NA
CSGGAVRTDTQYF
TGCAGCGGGGGGGCCGTGAGGACAGATACGCAGTATTTT
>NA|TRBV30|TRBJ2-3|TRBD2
CAQGLAGSDTQYF
TGTGCCCAGGGACTAGCGGGGTCAGATACGCAGTATTTT
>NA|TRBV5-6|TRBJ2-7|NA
CASSSLAREQYF
TGTGCCAGCAGTTCCCTAGCGCGGGAGCAGTACTTC
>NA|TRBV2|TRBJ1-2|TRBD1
CASSEARTGVDGYTF
TGTGCCAGCAGTGAAGCGAGGACAGGTGTGGATGGCTACACCTTC
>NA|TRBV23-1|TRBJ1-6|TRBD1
CASSQDRDRVNSPLHF
TGCGCCAGCAGTCAAGACCGGGACAGGGTTAATTCACCCCTCCACTTT
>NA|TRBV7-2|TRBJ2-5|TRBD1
CASSFRDRGIQETQYF
TGTGCCAGCAGCTTTCGTGACAGGGGGATCCAAGAGACCCAGTACTTC
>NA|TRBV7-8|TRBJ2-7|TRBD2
CASSLGGTSSMQYF
TGTGCCAGCAGCTTAGGGGGGACTAGCTCGATGCAGTACTTC
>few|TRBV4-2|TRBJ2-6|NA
CASSPTGSGANVLTF
TGTGCCAGCAGCCCTACCGGGTCTGGGGCCAACGTCCTGACTTTC
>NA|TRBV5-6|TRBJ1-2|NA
CASSLGLRTDGYTF
TGTGCCAGCAGCTTGGGACTCAGGACAGATGGCTACACCTTC
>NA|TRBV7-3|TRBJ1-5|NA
CASSLGRGQPQHF
TGTGCCAGCAGCCTAGGTAGAGGTCAGCCCCAGCATTTT
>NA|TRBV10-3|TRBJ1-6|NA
CAISTGSNSPLHF
TGTGCCATCAGTACAGGGTCCAATTCACCCCTCCACTTT
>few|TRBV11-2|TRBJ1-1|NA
CASSLGGDGAFF
TGTGCCAGCAGCTTGGGTGGGGACGGAGCTTTCTTT
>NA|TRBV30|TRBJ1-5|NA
CAWSVGSRNQPQHF
TGTGCCTGGAGTGTTGGCTCTCGCAATCAGCCCCAGCATTTT
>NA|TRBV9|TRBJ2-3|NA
CASSAQGPVDTQYF
TGTGCCAGCAGCGCCCAGGGCCCAGTGGATACGCAGTATTTT
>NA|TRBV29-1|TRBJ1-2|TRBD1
CSVQGGYGYTF
TGCAGCGTTCAGGGGGGCTATGGCTACACCTTC
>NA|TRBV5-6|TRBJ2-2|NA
CASSRDVTGELFF
TGTGCCAGCAGCCGGGACGTCACCGGGGAGCTGTTTTTT
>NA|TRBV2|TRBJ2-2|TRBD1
CASSGQGAAGELFF
TGTGCCAGCTCCGGACAGGGGGCTGCCGGGGAGCTGTTTTTT
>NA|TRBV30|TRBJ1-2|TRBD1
CAWRTQGSLYGYTF
TGTGCCTGGAGGACACAGGGGAGCCTTTATGGCTACACCTTC
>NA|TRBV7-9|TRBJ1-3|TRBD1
CASSGIIGTDSGNTIYF
TGTGCCAGCAGCGGCATTATCGGGACAGACTCTGGAAACACCATATATTTT
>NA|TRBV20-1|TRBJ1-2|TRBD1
CSAGQGDYTF
TGCAGTGCGGGACAGGGCGACTACACCTTC
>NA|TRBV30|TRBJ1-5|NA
CAWSSSTQDQPQHF
TGTGCCTGGAGTTCTTCGACGCAGGATCAGCCCCAGCATTTT
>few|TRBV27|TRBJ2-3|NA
CASRDPGGSTDTQYF
TGTGCCAGCAGAGACCCAGGGGGGAGCACAGATACGCAGTATTTT
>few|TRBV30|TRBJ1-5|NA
CAWSKVTGRGQPQHF
TGTGCCTGGAGTAAGGTGACTGGGAGAGGTCAGCCCCAGCATTTT
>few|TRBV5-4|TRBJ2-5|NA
CASSLGRNLQETQYF
TGTGCCAGCAGCCTAGGACGGAACCTTCAAGAGACCCAGTACTTC
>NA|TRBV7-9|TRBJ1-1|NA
CASSPRQVNTEAFF
TGTGCCAGCAGCCCTCGACAGGTGAACACTGAAGCTTTCTTT
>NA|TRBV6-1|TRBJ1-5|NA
CASSANQPQHF
TGTGCCAGCAGCGCCAATCAGCCCCAGCATTTT
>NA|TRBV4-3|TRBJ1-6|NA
CASSRIPGGNSPLHF
TGCGCCAGCAGCCGTATACCCGGGGGTAATTCACCCCTCCACTTT
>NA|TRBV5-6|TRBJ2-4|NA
CASSLTNPRGIQYF
TGTGCCAGCAGCTTAACAAACCCGAGGGGCATTCAGTACTTC
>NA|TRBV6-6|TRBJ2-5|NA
CASSYSPETQYF
TGTGCCAGCAGTTACTCCCCGGAGACCCAGTACTTC
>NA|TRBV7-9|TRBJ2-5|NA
CASSLGTSQETQYF
TGTGCCAGCAGCTTAGGGACTTCTCAAGAGACCCAGTACTTC
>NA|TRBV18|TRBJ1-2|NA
CASSPKGIYGYTF
TGTGCCAGCTCACCCAAGGGGATCTATGGCTACACCTTC
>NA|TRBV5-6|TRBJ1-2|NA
CASSLDSYGYTF
TGTGCCAGCAGCCTGGACAGCTATGGCTACACCTTC
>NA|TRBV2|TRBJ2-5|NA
CASSPLSGPRETQYF
TGTGCCAGCAGCCCCTTGAGTGGGCCGCGGGAGACCCAGTACTTC
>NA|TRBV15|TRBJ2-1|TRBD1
CATSKGQVWNEQFF
TGTGCCACCAGCAAAGGACAGGTTTGGAATGAGCAGTTCTTC